One and the same sample provided the 23 T cell receptor beta chains below, sequenced in a study of spatial heterogeneity in lung cancer. In TCRdb, the 5' RACE reads were re-called with MiXCR into one record per CDR3 protein. The sample records fewer than 7,500 distinct CDR3 sequences, around 15% being singletons. Time point in this sample: sample taken at primary tumor resection. Study-wide findings and caveats: It was found that expanded intratumoral alpha and beta TCR counts tracked tumor mutation counts.

These receptors' targets are unknown. The specimen comprised lung tumor tissue, sampled at surgery. The source is a female donor with early-stage non-small cell lung cancer.

This clonotype rates as medium-sized (0.01 to 0.1%). CDR3 sequence: CASRERLEGETQYF. CDR3 bases: TGTGCCAGCAGGGAGAGGCTGGAGGGGGAGACCCAGTACTTC. The V and J genes are TRBV11-2 and TRBJ2-5, with D possibly being TRBD2 (6 bases). The CDR3 extends over 14 amino acids. Germline lookup yields CDR1 SGHAT and CDR2 FQNNGV. The V gene lost 6 bases and the J gene lost 5 bases, with 16 bases spanning the gap. Complete variable domain (other parts from reference TRBV11-2 and TRBJ2-5): EAGVAQSPRYKIIEKRQSVAFWCNPISGHATLYWYQQILGQGPKLLIQFQNNGVVDDSQLPKDRFSAERLKGVDSTLKIQPAKLEDSAVYLCASRERLEGETQYFGPGTRLLVL.

This clonotype was recorded once. The V gene is TRBV7-9, the J gene TRBJ2-5; the D call may be TRBD1 or TRBD2 (8 bases each). The CDR3 is 14 amino acids. The ends were cut back, 3 bases at V and 14 bases at J, with 22 bases in the middle. Germline lookup yields CDR1 SEHNR and CDR2 FQNEAQ (reference sequence). CDR3 sequence reads: CASSFSGSTGGLYF. The CDR3 DNA reads TGTGCCAGCAGCTTCAGCGGGAGTACAGGGGGGCTTTACTTC. Filled out from reference TRBV7-9 and TRBJ2-5, the complete variable domain reads DTGVSQNPRHKITKRGQNVTFRCDPISEHNRLYWYRQTLGQGPEFLTYFQNEAQLEKSRLLSDRFSAERPKGSFSTLEIQRTEQGDSAMYLCASSFSGSTGGLYFGPGTRLLVL.

This clonotype is medium-sized in the sample. The rearrangement joins TRBV12-3 or TRBV12-4 to TRBJ2-7; D is ambiguous. The CDR3 loop spans 11 amino acids. The V gene lost 1 base and the J gene lost 6 bases, with 4 bases spanning the gap. The DNA for the CDR3 is TGTGCCAGCAGTTTAGGATTCGAGCAGTACGTC. As protein: CASSLGFEQYV.

The genes are TRBV4-1 and TRBJ2-7; maybe TRBD2 (6 bases). Germline-derived CDR1 and CDR2 are MGHRA and YSYEKL. The V end was cut by 1 base, the J end by 0 bases, with 10 bases between. The CDR3 is 15 residues long. CDR3 in DNA: TGCGCCAGCAGCCAAGGTCACGGGAGCTCCTACGAGCAGTACTTC. Its protein is CASSQGHGSSYEQYF.

The chain is built from TRBV5-1 and TRBJ2-5, with a tentative D call TRBD2 (5 bases). Trimming cost V 2 bases and J 2 bases, with 10 bases left between them. Germline V gives CDR1 SGHRS, CDR2 YFSETQ. The CDR3 runs 14 residues. The chain's CDR3 is CASSLGPGQETQYF. CDR3 nucleotide sequence: TGCGCCAGCAGCTTAGGACCGGGACAAGAGACCCAGTACTTC.

This clonotype was recorded many times. The gene calls are TRBV11-3 and TRBJ2-2; tentatively, D is TRBD2 (5 bases). Germline values: CDR1 SGHNT, CDR2 YENEEA. The CDR3 loop spans 13 amino acids. Trimming removed 5 bases at V and 7 bases at J, with 11 bases between. CDR3 DNA: TGTGCCAGCAGCCCAAGAGGGAGCGGGGAGCTGTTTTTT. It specifies CASSPRGSGELFF.

In its sample, this clonotype was seen many times. J is TRBJ1-1 and V is TRBV27, with TRBD1 as a possible D gene (5 bases). Germline V lookup: CDR1 MNHEY, CDR2 SMNVEV (reference sequence). V lost 6 bases and J 1 base, leaving 6 bases between the germline ends. The CDR3 is made up of 12 amino acids. The CDR3 coding sequence is TGTGCCAGCAGAGACAGGAACACTGAAGCTTTCTTT. This sequence encodes CASRDRNTEAFF.

This clonotype is judged medium-sized. The rearrangement joins TRBV29-1 to TRBJ1-4; D is ambiguous. Looked up from germline, CDR1 is SQVTM and CDR2 is ANQGSEA. V lost 6 bases to trimming and J lost 4 bases, with 9 bases between them. The CDR3 loop spans 12 amino acids. This CDR3 is CSVSANNEKLFF. The CDR3 DNA follows: TGCAGCGTCTCGGCCAATAATGAAAAACTGTTTTTT.

This clonotype rates as medium-sized. V and J are TRBV11-3 and TRBJ2-1, with D unclear. V was cut by 6 bases and J by 5 bases, with 8 bases left in between. Germline lookup yields CDR1 SGHNT and CDR2 YENEEA. The CDR3 is 12 amino acids. CDR3 loop: CASSSYDNEQFF. DNA of the CDR3: TGTGCCAGCAGTTCTTACGACAATGAGCAGTTCTTC.

Within the sample, this clonotype is medium-sized. The rearrangement joins TRBV12-3 or TRBV12-4 to TRBJ1-5; D remains unclear. This CDR3 has 13 residues. Trimming took 6 bases from V and 6 from J, leaving 12 bases between them. Written as DNA, the CDR3 is TGTGCCAGCAGCCCGTTTGAGACTCAGCCCCAGCATTTT. It is translated as CASSPFETQPQHF.

Relative to its sample, this clonotype is medium-sized. The rearrangement links TRBV6-2 or TRBV6-3 to TRBJ2-3, with unresolved D. CDR1 and CDR2 from the germline V gene are MNHEY and SVGEGT. The CDR3 length is 14 residues. Between the trimmed V and J ends, which lost 5 bases and 0 bases, there was a span of 9 bases. This CDR3 reads CASSGKMSTDTQYF. The CDR3 DNA follows: TGTGCCAGCAGTGGAAAGATGAGCACAGATACGCAGTATTTT.

Judged by abundance, this clonotype is medium-sized (0.01 to 0.1%). This rearrangement joins TRBV27 to TRBJ2-1, with TRBD2 matching 11 bases. The germline V gene encodes CDR1 MNHEY and CDR2 SMNVEV (reference sequence). J gave up 5 bases and V 0 bases, and 6 bases lay outside the gene matches. This CDR3 region has 17 residues. The CDR3 is CASSLSPRLAGHNEQFF. The CDR3, as DNA: TGTGCCAGCAGTTTATCCCCTAGACTAGCGGGGCACAATGAGCAGTTCTTC.

The V call is TRBV2, the J call TRBJ2-5; 7 bases are shared with TRBD1. The CDR3 consists of 16 residues. Germline values: CDR1 SNHLY, CDR2 FYNNEI. Trimming removed 0 bases from V and 5 bases from J; junction bases left unmatched: 9. CDR3 region: CASSEALGGASETQYF. The CDR3 nucleotides read TGTGCCAGCAGTGAAGCGCTAGGGGGCGCGTCGGAGACCCAGTACTTC. Variable domain in full (rest from reference TRBV2 and TRBJ2-5): EPEVTQTPSHQVTQMGQEVILRCVPISNHLYFYWYRQILGQKVEFLVSFYNNEISEKSEIFDDQFSVERPDGSNFTLKIRSTKLEDSAMYFCASSEALGGASETQYFGPGTRLLVL.

In this sample, this clonotype is medium-sized (0.01 to 0.1%). The chain has TRBV2 and TRBJ2-3; D remains ambiguous. Germline V gives CDR1 SNHLY, CDR2 FYNNEI. Trimming stripped 10 bases from V and 1 base from J, with 15 bases between. This CDR3 contains 14 residues. The CDR3 coding sequence is TGTGCCACCGCGGCCCAGATCGGCACAGATACGCAGTATTTT. This gives the protein CATAAQIGTDTQYF.

This clonotype is medium-sized by share. The rearrangement joins TRBV19 to TRBJ1-5; 10 positions agree with TRBD1. CDR3 size: 15 residues. Germline trimming cut 5 bases from V and 6 bases from J; bases unmatched to any gene: 7. Germline CDR1 LNHDA, CDR2 SQIVND (reference sequence). Here the CDR3 DNA reads TGTGCCAGTAGTGGAGGACAGGGGGGGGCTCAGCCCCAGCATTTT. Protein: CASSGGQGGAQPQHF.

The chain employs TRBV5-1 and TRBJ2-1; D is possibly TRBD2 (6 bases). The germline CDR1 and CDR2 sequences are SGHRS and YFSETQ. Between the trimmed V and J ends, which lost 0 bases and 4 bases, there was a span of 11 bases. This CDR3 region has 15 residues. The CDR3 DNA is TGCGCCAGCAGCTTGGACGGGAGAAATTACAATGAGCAGTTCTTC. It encodes CASSLDGRNYNEQFF. Looking up the rest from reference TRBV5-1 and TRBJ2-1 gives the full variable domain: KAGVTQTPRYLIKTRGQQVTLSCSPISGHRSVSWYQQTPGQGLQFLFEYFSETQRNKGNFPGRFSGRQFSNSRSEMNVSTLELGDSALYLCASSLDGRNYNEQFFGPGTRLTVL.

In this sample, this clonotype turned up many times. The CDR3 loop reads CASSHVATGDYEQYF. The CDR3 region has the DNA TGTGCCAGCAGCCATGTCGCAACAGGGGATTACGAGCAGTACTTC. The J gene is TRBJ2-7, the V gene TRBV7-9; 7 bases line up with TRBD1. After removal of 5 bases from V and 4 bases from J, the junction contained 11 bases not matched to a gene. The CDR3 length is 15 residues. The germline CDR1 and CDR2 sequences are SEHNR and FQNEAQ (reference sequence).

At least ten counts were recorded for this clonotype. The CDR3 coding sequence is TGTGCCAGCAGCTTAGCAGGGGGTACGCAGTATTTT. Protein sequence: CASSLAGGTQYF. V gene TRBV11-3 combines with J gene TRBJ2-3; 7 nucleotides line up with TRBD1. The CDR3 has 12 residues. In germline, CDR1 is SGHNT, CDR2 YENEEA. V trimming: 1 base; J trimming: 8 bases; junction bases outside the gene matches: 0.

This clonotype ranks as medium-sized. The chain recombines TRBV12-3 or TRBV12-4 with TRBJ1-4; D not resolved. V lost 6 bases, J lost 6 bases, and 11 bases lay in between. The CDR3 loop spans 13 amino acids. Written as DNA, the CDR3 is TGTGCCAGCAGCCTTTTATTCCATGAAAAACTGTTTTTT. This sequence encodes CASSLLFHEKLFF.

The rearrangement links TRBV5-1 to TRBJ2-5; TRBD2 matches 11 bases. This CDR3 spans 15 amino acids. The germline CDR1 and CDR2 sequences are SGHRS and YFSETQ. V shed 1 base, J shed 3 bases, and the junction held 2 bases outside the gene matches. The DNA of the CDR3 is TGCGCCAGCAGCTTGCAACTAGCGGGAGAAGAGACCCAGTACTTC. This encodes CASSLQLAGEETQYF.

This clonotype has a count of ten or more. This chain uses TRBV24-1 with TRBJ2-1; D possibly corresponds to TRBD2 (6 bases). V gave up 7 bases and J gave up 5 bases, with 11 bases separating them. Germline V gene data show CDR1 as KGHDR and CDR2 as SFDVKD. The CDR3 has 13 amino acids. The DNA of the CDR3 is TGTGCCACCAGGGACTATTCTGACAATGAGCAGTTCTTC. Translation: CATRDYSDNEQFF.

By share of the sample, this clonotype is medium-sized. The chain has TRBV28 and TRBJ2-7; 7 bases line up with TRBD1. The germline CDR1 and CDR2 sequences are MDHEN and SYDVKM. Unmatched junction bases numbered 8, after V lost 10 bases and J lost 2 bases. This CDR3 spans 13 amino acids. CDR3 region: CATTGALAYEQYF. The CDR3 coding sequence is TGTGCCACCACAGGGGCCCTTGCCTACGAGCAGTACTTC.

This clonotype is deemed medium-sized. The chain combines TRBV7-6 with TRBJ1-5; D unclear. Trimming pared 4 bases from V and 4 bases from J, leaving 8 bases between. This CDR3 comprises 13 residues. Germline V gene sequence: CDR1 SGHVS, CDR2 FNYEAQ. The CDR3 DNA is TGTGCCAGCAGCTACGGTGGAAATCAGCCCCAGCATTTT. Translation: CASSYGGNQPQHF.